This entry lists 9 T cell receptor beta chains sequenced from one sample in a study of T-cell memory formation after mild COVID-19 (TCRdb year 2021). Library preparation employed 5' RACE. The instrument was an Illumina NovaSeq 6000. In TCRdb, the public reads were trimmed at Q25 with fastp and aligned with MiXCR, with productive beta chains retained. Duplicate CDR3 protein sequences are folded into a single record with the most common DNA and genes. The sample table records hundreds of thousands of distinct CDR3 sequences; approximately 23% of these occur just once. Approximately 12% of the sample rests with the top ten. The sample was PBMCs or a T cell subset sorted from them (not recorded which). These TCRs come from an adult woman who had mild COVID-19 (a few samples of this study predate the infection). The sample titles of this study are shuffled in the database, so cell type and time point are left out; the donor was told from shared clones.

V usage is TRBV7-2 and J usage is TRBJ1-1; D perhaps matches TRBD1 (6 bases). The germline V gene encodes CDR1 SGHTA and CDR2 FQGNSA. The CDR3 is made up of 15 amino acids. The V end was cut by 1 base, the J end by 6 bases, with 15 bases between. The CDR3 spells CASSLDGGLGAEAFF. Written as DNA, the CDR3 is TGTGCCAGCAGCTTAGATGGGGGGCTGGGCGCTGAAGCTTTCTTT.

This clonotype was seen ten or more times. The rearrangement joins TRBV13 to TRBJ2-1, with a weak D call TRBD1 (6 bases). The CDR3 has 15 amino acids. The V end was cut by 0 bases, the J end by 7 bases, with 13 bases between. The germline V gene encodes CDR1 PRHDT and CDR2 FYEKMQ (reference sequence). The chain's CDR3 is CASSLGTGQRNEQFF. The CDR3 DNA reads TGTGCCAGCAGCTTAGGCACGGGACAAAGGAATGAGCAGTTCTTC.

This clonotype appeared a few times. The V and J genes are TRBV24-1 and TRBJ1-5, with a weak D call TRBD1 (6 bases). Germline CDR1 reads KGHDR; CDR2 reads SFDVKD. The CDR3 is made up of 13 amino acids. V lost 7 bases, J lost 5 bases, and 11 bases lay in between. The CDR3: CATSRGGDQPQHF. In DNA, the CDR3 is TGTGCCACCAGCCGAGGGGGGGATCAGCCCCAGCATTTT.

This clonotype has just a few counts. The chain carries TRBV18 and TRBJ2-5; D ambiguous. This CDR3 is 14 amino acids long. V shed 1 base and J shed 1 base, with 7 bases lying between them. The germline CDR1 and CDR2 sequences are KGHSH and LQKENI. The CDR3 coding sequence is TGTGCCAGCTCACCACGGTCAGCCCAAGAGACCCAGTACTTC. Its protein is CASSPRSAQETQYF.

The chain links TRBV5-1 to TRBJ2-5; D is undetermined. The CDR3 consists of 14 residues. From germline, CDR1 is SGHRS and CDR2 YFSETQ. Trimming pared 6 bases from V and 3 bases from J, leaving 15 bases between. The CDR3 loop reads CASKAYYDKETQYF. The CDR3 nucleotides read TGCGCCAGCAAAGCCTACTACGACAAAGAGACCCAGTACTTC.

This clonotype was observed a few times. The chain is built from TRBV18 and TRBJ1-5; D is unclear. Per the germline V gene, CDR1 is KGHSH and CDR2 is LQKENI. This CDR3 is built from 13 residues. Between the trimmed V and J ends, which lost 3 bases and 12 bases, there was a span of 15 bases. CDR3 DNA: TGTGCCAGCTCACCGGACGTAAGCCTAATCCAGCATTTT. Translation: CASSPDVSLIQHF.

V and J are TRBV12-3 or TRBV12-4 and TRBJ1-5, with D possibly being TRBD1 (5 bases). This CDR3 is 15 amino acids long. V was shortened by 5 bases and J by 2 bases, with 13 bases between the two germline ends. This chain's CDR3 is CASSLTPGGNQPQHF. The DNA for the CDR3 is TGTGCCAGCAGTCTGACCCCGGGGGGCAATCAGCCCCAGCATTTT.

This clonotype was counted only a few times. This chain links TRBV7-8 with TRBJ1-5; TRBD1 might be the D (5 bases). The CDR3 spans 20 residues. V was trimmed by 2 bases and J by 0 bases, leaving 23 bases between them. CDR1 SGHVS and CDR2 FQNEAQ come from the germline V gene. In DNA form, the CDR3 reads TGTGCCAGCAGCTTATTTGGCCGGGACCGCGGCCCTTATAGCAATCAGCCCCAGCATTTT. This translates into CASSLFGRDRGPYSNQPQHF.

CDR3 DNA: TGTGCCTTGGAGGACAGGGAGGACCAAGAGACCCAGTACTTC. It encodes CALEDREDQETQYF. The chain couples TRBV30 to TRBJ2-5, with TRBD1 matching over 8 bases. The CDR3 consists of 14 residues. CDR1 is GTSNPN and CDR2 is SVGIG in the germline V gene (reference sequence). Trimming cost V 7 bases and J 0 bases; bases outside gene matches: 7. Full variable domain (remainder filled in from reference TRBV30 and TRBJ2-5): SQTIHQWPATLVQPVGSPLSLECTVEGTSNPNLYWYRQAAGRGLQLLFYSVGIGQISSEVPQNLSASRPQDRQFILSSKKLLLSDSGFYLCALEDREDQETQYFGPGTRLLVL.